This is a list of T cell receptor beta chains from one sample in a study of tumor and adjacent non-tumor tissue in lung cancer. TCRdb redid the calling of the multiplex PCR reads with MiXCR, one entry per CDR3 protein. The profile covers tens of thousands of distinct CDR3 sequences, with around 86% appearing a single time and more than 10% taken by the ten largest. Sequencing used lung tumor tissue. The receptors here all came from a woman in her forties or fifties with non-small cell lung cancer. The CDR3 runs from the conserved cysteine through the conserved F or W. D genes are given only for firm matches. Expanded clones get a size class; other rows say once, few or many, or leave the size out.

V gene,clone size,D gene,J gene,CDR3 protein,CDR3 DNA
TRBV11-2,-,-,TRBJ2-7,CTGSLSPSPSYEQYF,TGTACCGGCAGCTTATCTCCGAGTCCATCCTACGAACAGTACTTC
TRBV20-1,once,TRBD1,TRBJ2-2,CSAREDALGQAFGGELFF,TGCAGTGCTAGAGAAGATGCTCTCGGACAGGCCTTCGGCGGAGAGCTGTTTTTT
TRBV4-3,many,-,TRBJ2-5,CASSPGGGGFGETQYF,TGCGCCAGCAGCCCTGGAGGAGGGGGCTTTGGGGAGACCCAGTACTTC
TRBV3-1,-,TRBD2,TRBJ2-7,CAISPTRSGNSYEQYF,TGTGCCATCAGCCCAACCAGGAGCGGGAACTCCTACGAGCAGTACTTC
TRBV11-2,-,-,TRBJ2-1,CTICLESGQYNEQFF,TGTACCATCTGCTTAGAATCGGGACAATACAATGAGCAGTTCTTC
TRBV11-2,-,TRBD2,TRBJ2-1,CASTPEGGGSTYNKQLF,TGTGCCAGCACCCCAGAGGGCGGGGGAAGCACCTACAATAAGCAGTTGTTC
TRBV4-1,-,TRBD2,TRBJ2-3,CASRQDPLPGLGADTQYF,TGCGCCAGCAGGCAAGACCCCCTTCCGGGACTAGGCGCAGATACGCAGTATTTT
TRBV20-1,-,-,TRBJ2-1,CSAPIHLTNWGNEQFF,TGCAGTGCTCCCATCCACTTGACAAACTGGGGGAATGAGCAGTTCTTC
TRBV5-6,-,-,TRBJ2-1,CASCPSRRRYNEQFF,TGTGCCAGTTGTCCGAGCAGGAGGAGGTACAATGAGCAGTTCTTC
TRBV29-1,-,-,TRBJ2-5,CSVGRTVVETRYF,TGCAGCGTGGGGCGGACAGTAGTAGAGACCCGGTACTTC
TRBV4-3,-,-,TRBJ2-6,CASSQEKDGNSGANMLTF,TGCGCCAGCAGCCAAGAAAAAGATGGGAACTCTGGGGCCAACATGCTGACTTTC
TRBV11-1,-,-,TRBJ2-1,CASSFRQAFHVQFF,TGTGCCAGCAGCTTTCGACAGGCTTTCCATGTGCAGTTCTTC
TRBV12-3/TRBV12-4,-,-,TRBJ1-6,CASSPTEANSPHHF,TGTGCCAGCAGTCCAACCGAGGCAAATTCACCCCACCACTTT
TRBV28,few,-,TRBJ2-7,CASSPIAGFKQYF,TGTGCCAGCAGCCCTATTGCAGGGTTCAAGCAGTACTTC
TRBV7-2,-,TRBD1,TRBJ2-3,CTNSQGVAGAPTDTQYF,TGTACCAACAGCCAGGGGGTCGCAGGGGCCCCCACAGATACGCAGTATTTT
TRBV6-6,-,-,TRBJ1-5,CASSYSHQGSAEPQHF,TGTGCCAGCAGTTACTCGCATCAGGGCTCGGCTGAGCCCCAACACTTT
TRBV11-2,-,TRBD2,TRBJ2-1,CAGSRGLALSNEQFF,TGTGCCGGCAGCCGGGGACTAGCTTTGAGCAATGAGCAGTTCTTC
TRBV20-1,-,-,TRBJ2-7,CSASPSSVSYEQYF,TGCAGTGCTAGTCCTTCTAGCGTGTCCTACGAGCAGTACTTC
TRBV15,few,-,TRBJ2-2,CATSRERTVNTGELFF,TGTGCCACCAGCAGAGAAAGGACGGTGAACACCGGGGAGCTGTTTTTT
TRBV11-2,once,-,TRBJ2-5,CTSRQTAAETQYF,TGTACCAGCCGCCAGACTGCGGCAGAGACCCAGTACTTC
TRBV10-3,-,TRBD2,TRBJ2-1,CAIRTSETVNEQFF,TGTGCCATCCGGACTAGCGAGACAGTAAATGAGCAGTTCTTC
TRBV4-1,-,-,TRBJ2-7,CPSSQGEEQYF,TGCCCTAGCAGCCAAGGTGAAGAGCAGTACTTC
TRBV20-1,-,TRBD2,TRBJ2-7,CNAGDPREGLYEQYF,TGCAATGCTGGAGATCCCCGGGAGGGCCTGTACGAGCAGTACTTC
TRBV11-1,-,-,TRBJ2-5,CVSNSGLYQETQYF,TGTGTCAGCAACTCCGGACTGTACCAAGAGACTCAGTACTTC
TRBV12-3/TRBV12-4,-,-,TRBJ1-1,CASSPRRAAEAFF,TGTGCCAGCAGCCCCCGGAGGGCGGCTGAAGCTTTCTTT
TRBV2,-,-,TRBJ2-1,CASSLSLGEQFF,TGTGCCAGCAGCCTCTCCCTCGGTGAGCAGTTCTTC
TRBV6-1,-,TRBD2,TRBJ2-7,CASSFPGGSSIRSYEQYF,TGTGCCAGCAGTTTCCCTGGCGGGAGTTCTATTAGGTCCTACGAGCAGTACTTC
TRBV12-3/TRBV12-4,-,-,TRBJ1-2,CASSHTGYGYTF,TGTGCCAGCAGCCATACAGGGTATGGTTACACCTTC
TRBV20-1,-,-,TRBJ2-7,CSARDRAGRWYEQYF,TGCAGTGCTAGAGATCGGGCAGGGCGCTGGTACGAGCAGTATTTC
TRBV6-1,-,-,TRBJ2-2,CANTNPGTGGLFF,TGTGCCAACACCAATCCGGGGACCGGGGGGCTGTTTTTT
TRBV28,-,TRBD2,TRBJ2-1,CAGTLGTSGYNEQVF,TGTGCCGGCACTTTAGGGACTAGCGGCTACAATGAGCAGGTCTTC
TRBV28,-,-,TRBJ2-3,CAGSPTFLSGHTDTQYF,TGTGCAGGCAGCCCTACCTTCCTAAGCGGACACACAGATACGCAGTATTTT
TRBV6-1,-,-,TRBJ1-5,CSSSEVTNQPQHF,TGTTCCAGCAGTGAGGTGACAAATCAGCCCCAGCATTTT
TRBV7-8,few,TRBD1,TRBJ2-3,CASSPSGTEREVLFSDTQYF,TGTGCCAGCAGCCCCTCCGGGACAGAGCGAGAGGTCCTATTTTCAGATACGCAGTATTTT
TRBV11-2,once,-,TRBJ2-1,CASSLGDYHQFF,TGTGCCAGCAGCTTGGGAGACTACCATCAGTTTTTC
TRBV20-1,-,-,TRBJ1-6,CSARDKTEAYNSLLHF,TGCAGTGCTAGAGATAAAACAGAGGCATATAATTCACTCCTCCATTTT
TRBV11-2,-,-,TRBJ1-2,CASSLTRTNYDYTF,TGCGCCAGCAGTTTAACACGTACTAACTATGACTACACCTTC
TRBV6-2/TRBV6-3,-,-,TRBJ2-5,CATSRTPLLVGTQETQYF,TGTGCCACCAGCCGGACCCCTCTTCTAGTGGGAACCCAAGAGACCCAGTACTTC
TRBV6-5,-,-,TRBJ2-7,CASSPEFRVWCEQYF,TGTGCCAGTAGTCCAGAGTTCAGGGTATGGTGCGAGCAGTACTTC
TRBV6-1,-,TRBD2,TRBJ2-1,CTSSKGTRGLFF,TGTACCAGCAGTAAGGGGACTAGGGGATTGTTCTTC
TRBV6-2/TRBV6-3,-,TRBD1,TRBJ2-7,CASNRQGSYEQYF,TGTGCCAGCAACAGACAGGGATCCTACGAGCAGTACTTC
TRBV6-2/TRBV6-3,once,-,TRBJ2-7,CTSAPDNTYEQYF,TGTACCAGCGCCCCTGACAATACCTACGAACAGTACTTC
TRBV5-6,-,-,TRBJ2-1,CARSHRDKGYMAQFF,TGTGCCAGAAGCCACCGGGACAAGGGGTATATGGCTCAGTTCTTC
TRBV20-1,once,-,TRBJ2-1,CNASFGGGCNEQFF,TGCAATGCTAGCTTCGGGGGAGGCTGTAATGAGCAGTTCTTC
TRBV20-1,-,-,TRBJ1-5,CRARQDGQPQHF,TGCAGAGCTAGGCAGGACGGGCAGCCCCAGCATTTT
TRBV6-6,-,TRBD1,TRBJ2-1,CANMTGNDNEQFF,TGTGCCAACATGACAGGGAACGACAATGAGCAGTTCTTC
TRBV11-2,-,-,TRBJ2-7,CASSLDGGPSSYEQYF,TGTGCCAGCAGCTTAGATGGCGGGCCTTCCTCCTACGAGCAGTACTTC
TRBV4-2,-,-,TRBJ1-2,CASPPGDYGYTF,TGTGCGAGCCCCCCCGGCGACTATGGCTACACCTTC
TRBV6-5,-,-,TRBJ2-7,CASSFGLSYWSYEQYF,TGTGCCAGCAGTTTCGGATTGTCCTACTGGAGCTACGAGCAGTACTTC
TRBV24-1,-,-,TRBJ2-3,CTTSDRGLDTQYF,TGTACCACCAGTGATCGGGGGTTGGATACGCAGTATTTT